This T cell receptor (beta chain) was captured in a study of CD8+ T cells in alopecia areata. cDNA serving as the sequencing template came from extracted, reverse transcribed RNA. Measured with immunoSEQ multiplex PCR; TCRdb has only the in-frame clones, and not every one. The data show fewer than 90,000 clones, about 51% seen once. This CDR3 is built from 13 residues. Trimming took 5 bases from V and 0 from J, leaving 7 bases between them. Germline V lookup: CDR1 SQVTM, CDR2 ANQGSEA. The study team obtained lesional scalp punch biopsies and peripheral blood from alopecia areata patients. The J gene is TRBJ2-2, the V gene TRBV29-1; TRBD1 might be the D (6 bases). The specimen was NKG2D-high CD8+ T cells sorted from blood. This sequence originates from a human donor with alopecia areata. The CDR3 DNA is TGCAGCGTTAACAGGGCGAACACCGGGGAGCTGTTTTTT. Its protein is CSVNRANTGELFF.